The sequence of this T cell receptor (beta chain) was determined in a study of molecular identifiers for immune sequencing clone quantification. CDR1 and CDR2 (germline): MNHEY, SMNVEV (reference sequence). V lost 5 bases, J lost 6 bases, and 17 bases lay in between. This CDR3 is built from 14 residues. Naive CD8 T cells were FACS-sorted by CD8+CD4-CCR7+CD45RA+ markers. Library preparation followed earlier protocols using designated TCR primers. TCRdb fed the PCR reads into MiXCR, producing one record per CDR3 protein. Among about 640,000 distinct CDR3 sequences listed, just under 20% were seen once. Of note for this clonotype: Its matching antigen is unknown. This may be a read error, as it is one base from a much larger clone.

Points from the study as a whole: Sizes of clones that are highly expanded could be underestimated (if identical TCR molecules share a barcode). Clones above 20 RNA copies held over 98% of effector molecules, under 1% in naive cells.

This receptor was obtained from a human donor in good health. Some libraries in this study had Jurkat cell RNA spiked in. Sequenced sample: naive CD8+ T cells from blood, with Jurkat cell RNA spiked in. The subset: FACS-sorted CD8+CD4-CCR7+CD45RA+ naive T cells. J is TRBJ2-7 and V is TRBV27, with a tentative D call TRBD2 (6 bases). The CDR3 here is CASSPGTRLREQYF. CDR3 sequence (DNA): TGTGCCAGCAGTCCCGGGACTCGGCTTCGCGAGCAGTACTTC.